These 28 T cell receptor beta chains originate from one sample sequenced in a study of OX40 agonist ivuxolimab in advanced cancers. Using immunoSEQ multiplex PCR, the repertoire was profiled, and TCRdb retains in-frame clones only, with some absent. The sample has more than 50,000 clones, 70% to 85% seen once. The sequenced sample was CD4+ or CD8+ T cells sorted from blood, obtained in a trial of the OX40 agonist ivuxolimab. The receptors stem from an adult with an advanced solid tumor such as melanoma, head and neck, liver or kidney cancer.

This clone came up once. V is TRBV7-9 and J is TRBJ2-1; D is unresolved. V was shortened by 1 base and J by 12 bases, with 7 bases between the two germline ends. Per the germline V gene, CDR1 is SEHNR and CDR2 is FQNEAQ (reference sequence). CDR3 length: 11 residues. CDR3 DNA: TGTGCCAGCAGCTTAGGACCGTTGCAGTTCTTC. This translates into CASSLGPLQFF.

This chain uses TRBV4-3 with TRBJ1-5, with TRBD1 matching 7 bases. V lost 4 bases to trimming and J lost 8 bases; unmatched junction nucleotides: 5. The V gene's germline CDR1 is LGHNA and CDR2 YSLEER. The CDR3 runs 13 residues. CDR3 sequence (DNA): TGCGCCAGCAGCCCCACAGGGGTGGAGCCCCAGCATTTT. Residues: CASSPTGVEPQHF.

The rearrangement uses TRBV4-3 and TRBJ2-3; 14 bases are shared with TRBD2. V trimming: 8 bases; J trimming: 5 bases; junction bases outside the gene matches: 6. The CDR3 runs 15 residues. The germline CDR1 and CDR2 sequences are LGHNA and YSLEER. CDR3 DNA sequence: TGCGCCAGCCAGGGACTAGCGGGAGTTGAAGATACGCAGTATTTT. As protein: CASQGLAGVEDTQYF.

The chain combines TRBV28 with TRBJ1-2; 7 nucleotides align to TRBD1. Germline CDR1 is MDHEN and CDR2 is SYDVKM. Unmatched junction bases numbered 8, after V lost 5 bases and J lost 2 bases. The CDR3 covers 15 residues. The CDR3 DNA sequence: TGTGCCAGCAGTACTACACAGGGGTGGAACTATGGCTACACCTTC. Translating it yields CASSTTQGWNYGYTF.

The chain is built from TRBV11-2 and TRBJ2-6; D possibly uses TRBD1 or TRBD2 (5 bases each). CDR3 length: 17 amino acids. The germline V and J ends were trimmed by 5 bases and 0 bases, with 14 bases remaining between them. Germline V gene sequence: CDR1 SGHAT, CDR2 FQNNGV. The CDR3 region is CASSHVRDPSGANVLTF. Written as DNA, the CDR3 is TGTGCCAGCAGCCACGTCAGGGACCCCTCTGGGGCCAACGTCCTGACTTTC. The whole variable domain, filled in from reference TRBV11-2 and TRBJ2-6, reads EAGVAQSPRYKIIEKRQSVAFWCNPISGHATLYWYQQILGQGPKLLIQFQNNGVVDDSQLPKDRFSAERLKGVDSTLKIQPAKLEDSAVYLCASSHVRDPSGANVLTFGAGSRLTVL.

V is TRBV5-4 and J is TRBJ1-2, with D uncertain. The CDR3 covers 14 residues. V gave up 2 bases and J gave up 7 bases, with 15 bases separating them. Germline CDR1 SGHNT, CDR2 YYREEE (reference sequence). The CDR3 nucleotides read TGTGCCAGCAGCTTCATGCGACTCTCTCGTGGCTACACCTTC. Residues: CASSFMRLSRGYTF.

In the case of this clone: This CDR3 is also generated by other DNA sequences in the sample. The chain uses TRBV4-2 and TRBJ2-7; D assignment may be TRBD1 or TRBD2 (5 bases each). This CDR3 region has 14 residues. Trimming cost V 0 bases and J 4 bases, with 10 bases left between them. CDR1 and CDR2 (germline): LGHNA, YNFKEQ. CDR3 sequence (DNA): TGTGCCAGCAGCCAAGACGAGGGGCCATACGAGCAGTACTTC. This encodes CASSQDEGPYEQYF.

Remarks on this clone: At one end the junction does not follow the germline gene, possibly because of a read error. In the same sample, other DNA sequences code for this CDR3. J is TRBJ1-1 and V is TRBV30; 8 bases are a match to TRBD1. CDR1 is GTSNPN and CDR2 is SVGIG in the germline V gene (reference sequence). The CDR3 is 15 amino acids. Here the CDR3 DNA reads TGTGCCTGGAGTCTTCTGGACAGGGATAACACTGAGGCTTTCTTT. It encodes CAWSLLDRDNTEAFF.

The chain combines TRBV7-2 with TRBJ1-1; weak D call: TRBD1 (5 bases). The germline V and J ends were trimmed by 1 base and 4 bases, with 10 bases remaining between them. This CDR3 is 14 amino acids long. Germline CDR1 is SGHTA and CDR2 is FQGNSA. The CDR3 coding sequence is TGTGCCAGCAGCTTAGGCGGGAGGGGCACTGAAGCTTTCTTT. This encodes CASSLGGRGTEAFF.

The chain joins TRBV19 to TRBJ1-1; tentative D call: TRBD1 (5 bases). The CDR3 is 15 residues long. CDR1 and CDR2 from the germline V gene are LNHDA and SQIVND (reference sequence). Trimming took 1 base from V and 11 from J, leaving 20 bases between them. CDR3 protein: CASSIALLSGAEAFF. The CDR3 DNA is TGTGCCAGTAGTATAGCGCTTTTGTCCGGGGCCGAGGCTTTCTTT.

V is TRBV6-6 and J is TRBJ2-1, with D tentatively TRBD1 or TRBD2 (6 bases each). Trimming stripped 2 bases from V and 6 bases from J, with 8 bases between. This CDR3 has 13 residues. Germline-derived CDR1 and CDR2 are MNHNY and SVGAGI (reference sequence). CDR3 sequence (DNA): TGTGCCAGCAGTTACGAGGGGGGCAATGAGCAGTTCTTC. Protein product: CASSYEGGNEQFF.

This chain links TRBV7-9 with TRBJ1-2; no firm D call. CDR3 size: 16 residues. CDR1 is SEHNR and CDR2 is FQNEAQ in the germline V gene (reference sequence). The V gene lost 2 bases and the J gene lost 1 base, with 14 bases spanning the gap. The CDR3 loop reads CASSLKEGHGNYGYTF. The CDR3 DNA reads as TGTGCCAGCAGCTTAAAGGAAGGGCACGGTAACTATGGCTACACCTTC.

This chain links TRBV18 with TRBJ1-1, with 9 bases that match TRBD1. This CDR3 region has 14 residues. Germline V gene lookup returns CDR1 KGHSH and CDR2 LQKENI. The V and J ends lost 3 bases and 5 bases, in that order; junction bases with no gene match: 4. CDR3 in amino acids: CASSPLDRGTEAFF. The CDR3 DNA follows: TGTGCCAGCTCACCCTTGGACAGGGGAACTGAAGCTTTCTTT.

V is TRBV29-1 and J is TRBJ2-3; unclear D gene. V was clipped by 0 bases and J by 5 bases, with 15 bases between them. This CDR3 region has 15 residues. CDR1 is SQVTM and CDR2 is ANQGSEA in the germline V gene. Here the CDR3 reads CSVEDGSGRRDTQYF. CDR3 bases: TGCAGCGTTGAAGATGGTTCGGGTCGACGAGATACGCAGTATTTT.

This clone was recorded once. The V gene is TRBV19, the J gene TRBJ1-5; D is unresolved. From germline, CDR1 is LNHDA and CDR2 SQIVND (reference sequence). V was clipped by 8 bases and J by 7 bases, with 15 bases between them. The CDR3 runs 13 residues. CDR3 sequence reads: CASGRGGRQPQHF. The CDR3 coding sequence is TGTGCCAGTGGACGGGGTGGACGACAGCCCCAGCATTTT. The variable domain in full, with the rest retrieved from reference TRBV19 and TRBJ1-5, is DGGITQSPKYLFRKEGQNVTLSCEQNLNHDAMYWYRQDPGQGLRLIYYSQIVNDFQKGDIAEGYSVSREKKESFPLTVTSAQKNPTAFYLCASGRGGRQPQHFGDGTRLSIL.

The chain uses TRBV29-1 and TRBJ2-3; TRBD2 is a possible D gene (6 bases). The V gene lost 7 bases and the J gene lost 0 bases, with 14 bases spanning the gap. Germline CDR1 and CDR2: SQVTM and ANQGSEA. The CDR3 is 14 residues long. As DNA, the CDR3 is TGCAGCGATGGAGGGTCTCCTAGCACAGATACGCAGTATTTT. This encodes CSDGGSPSTDTQYF.

This clone occurred a few times. V gene TRBV7-2 combines with J gene TRBJ1-2; D gene unclear. Trimming left V 5 bases short and J 4 bases short, with 11 bases between. This CDR3 region has 13 residues. Germline values: CDR1 SGHTA, CDR2 FQGNSA. CDR3 coding DNA: TGTGCCAGCAGCCTAGAGGCCCTCTATGGCTACACCTTC. Amino acid sequence: CASSLEALYGYTF.

This clone was picked up a small number of times. This chain links TRBV4-2 with TRBJ2-2, with TRBD2 as a possible D gene (6 bases). Germline V CDR1 and CDR2: LGHNA, YNFKEQ. This CDR3 is 18 amino acids long. V lost 4 bases, J lost 7 bases, and 25 bases lay in between. The CDR3 loop reads CASSLNRAGTPLSGELFF. CDR3 nucleotide sequence: TGTGCCAGCAGCCTTAATAGGGCCGGGACTCCACTTAGCGGGGAGCTGTTTTTT.

The CDR3, as DNA: TGTGCCAGCAGCCCCTCGGGGCAAAGGAGTGAAAAACTGTTTTTT. Translation gives CASSPSGQRSEKLFF. The chain uses TRBV7-9 and TRBJ1-4; a possible D gene is TRBD1 (5 bases). Germline-derived CDR1 and CDR2 are SEHNR and FQNEAQ (reference sequence). This CDR3 region has 15 residues. V lost 5 bases and J lost 7, with 17 bases in between. Full variable domain (rest looked up from reference TRBV7-9 and TRBJ1-4): DTGVSQNPRHKITKRGQNVTFRCDPISEHNRLYWYRQTLGQGPEFLTYFQNEAQLEKSRLLSDRFSAERPKGSFSTLEIQRTEQGDSAMYLCASSPSGQRSEKLFFGSGTQLSVL.

The chain recombines TRBV6-5 with TRBJ2-2, with D unresolved. Trimming shortened V by 4 bases and J by 7 bases, and 7 bases separated the two germline ends. The CDR3 has 12 amino acids. Germline CDR1 and CDR2: MNHEY and SVGAGI. Here the CDR3 DNA reads TGTGCCAGCAGTTTGCACGTCGGGGAGCTGTTTTTT. It specifies CASSLHVGELFF.

This clone has just a few counts. The J gene is TRBJ2-1, the V gene TRBV7-3; perhaps D is TRBD1 or TRBD2 (5 bases each). The CDR3 sequence is 16 residues long. Germline CDR1 is SGHTA and CDR2 is FQGTGA. V lost 5 bases to trimming and J lost 9 bases, with 23 bases between them. The CDR3 nucleotides are TGTGCCAGCAGCCCCCAGGGATCCGGGATAAGGAGTGAGCAGTTCTTC. This gives the protein CASSPQGSGIRSEQFF. The full variable domain, completed using reference TRBV7-3 and TRBJ2-1, is GAGVSQTPSNKVTEKGKYVELRCDPISGHTALYWYRQSLGQGPEFLIYFQGTGAADDSGLPNDRFFAVRPEGSVSTLKIQRTERGDSAVYLCASSPQGSGIRSEQFFGPGTRLTVL.

The chain uses TRBV5-1 and TRBJ2-1; the D gene is possibly TRBD2 (6 bases). The V gene lost 3 bases and the J gene lost 8 bases, with 9 bases spanning the gap. Germline V CDR1 and CDR2: SGHRS, YFSETQ. The CDR3 consists of 12 residues. CDR3 nucleotide sequence: TGCGCCAGCAGCTCGGACTATTATGAGCAGTTCTTC. Its protein product is CASSSDYYEQFF.

This clone has just one count. The chain joins TRBV6-6 to TRBJ1-2; a possible D gene is TRBD1 (6 bases). CDR1 is MNHNY and CDR2 is SVGAGI in the germline V gene (reference sequence). The CDR3 runs to 15 residues. Deletions cut 5 bases from V and 3 bases from J, with 16 bases between. CDR3 protein: CASSPEPTGHYGYTF. For the CDR3, the DNA is TGTGCCAGCAGTCCGGAACCGACAGGACACTATGGCTACACCTTC.

A single count supports this clone. This chain links TRBV7-3 with TRBJ1-1; 8 nucleotides line up with TRBD1. Germline V gives CDR1 SGHTA, CDR2 FQGTGA. The length of the CDR3 is 14 residues. J lost 5 bases, V lost 5 bases, and 7 bases had no gene match. For the CDR3, the DNA is TGTGCCAGCAGCCAAGACAGGGGTCGGACTGAAGCTTTCTTT. It is translated as CASSQDRGRTEAFF.

The rearrangement links TRBV15 to TRBJ2-3; no clear D. The V gene lost 1 base and the J gene lost 0 bases, with 5 bases spanning the gap. This CDR3 has 14 amino acids. Germline CDR1 is LNHNV and CDR2 is YYDKDF (reference sequence). CDR3: CATSRGRSTDTQYF. As DNA, the CDR3 is TGTGCCACCAGCAGAGGTAGGAGCACAGATACGCAGTATTTT.

J is TRBJ2-5 and V is TRBV29-1; TRBD1 aligns across 9 bases. The ends lost 7 bases at V and 5 bases at J; junction bases unmatched: 8. Germline assignment: CDR1 SQVTM and CDR2 ANQGSEA. This CDR3 is built from 13 residues. The CDR3 nucleotides read TGCAGCGCTGGGACAGGGTCAAGTGAGACCCAGTACTTC. This codes for CSAGTGSSETQYF.

The chain uses TRBV6-1 and TRBJ1-6; D unclear. The CDR3 runs to 15 residues. Germline CDR1 MNHNS, CDR2 SASEGT. The germline V and J ends were trimmed by 4 bases and 8 bases, with 15 bases remaining between them. The CDR3 spells CASSGNLPPDSPLHF. CDR3 nucleotides: TGTGCCAGCAGTGGAAATCTTCCGCCGGATTCACCCCTCCACTTT.

The chain joins TRBV11-3 to TRBJ2-7; TRBD2 matches 9 bases. Germline V CDR1 and CDR2: SGHNT, YENEEA. Trimming cost V 1 base and J 5 bases; bases outside gene matches: 3. The CDR3 length is 14 residues. The CDR3: CASSLGGRAHEQYF. The CDR3 bases are TGTGCCAGCAGCTTAGGCGGGAGGGCTCACGAGCAGTACTTC. Filled out from reference TRBV11-3 and TRBJ2-7, the complete variable domain reads EAGVVQSPRYKIIEKKQPVAFWCNPISGHNTLYWYLQNLGQGPELLIRYENEEAVDDSQLPKDRFSAERLKGVDSTLKIQPAELGDSAVYLCASSLGGRAHEQYFGPGTRLTVT.